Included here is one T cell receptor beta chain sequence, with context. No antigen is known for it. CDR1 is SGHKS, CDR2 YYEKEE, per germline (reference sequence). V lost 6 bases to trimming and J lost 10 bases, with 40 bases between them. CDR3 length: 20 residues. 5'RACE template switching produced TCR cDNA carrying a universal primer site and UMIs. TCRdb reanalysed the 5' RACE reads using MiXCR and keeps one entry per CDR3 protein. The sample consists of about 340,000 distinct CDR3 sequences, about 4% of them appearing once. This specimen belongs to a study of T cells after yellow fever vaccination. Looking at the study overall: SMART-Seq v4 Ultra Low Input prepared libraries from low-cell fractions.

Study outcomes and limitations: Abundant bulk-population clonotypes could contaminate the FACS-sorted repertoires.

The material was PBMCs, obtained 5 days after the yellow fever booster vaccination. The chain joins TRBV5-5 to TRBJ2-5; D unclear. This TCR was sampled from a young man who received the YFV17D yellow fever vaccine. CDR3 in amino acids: CASTFWQNPRNHFRCQVQYF. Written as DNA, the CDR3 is TGTGCCAGCACCTTCTGGCAGAACCCCCGCAACCACTTCCGCTGTCAAGTCCAGTACTTC.